In its sample, the clone carrying this T cell receptor beta chain was seen many times. Its antigen is not identified. All sequencing subjects had displayed CD8+CD57+ cell expansion on flow cytometry. This sample is drawn from a study of CD8+CD57+ T cells in acquired aplastic anemia. As for the study in general: Mean yield of DNA from sorted CD4+ and CD8+ cells was 3 to 3.5 ug.

Researchers used genomic DNA as the template to profile TCR beta VDJ and CDR3. TCRdb re-called the reads with MiXCR, one entry per CDR3 protein. The table lists about 160,000 distinct CDR3 sequences, roughly 48% of them singletons. Study-wide findings and caveats: Patients and healthy controls showed no significant CD8+ Simpson's diversity difference.

CDR1 is MGHDK and CDR2 is SYGVNS in the germline V gene. The CDR3 spans 17 residues. The trim removed 6 bases at V and 7 bases at J, leaving 13 bases unmatched. The TCR sequence derives from a human donor with aplastic anemia. Sequencing input: sorted CD4+, CD8+, or CD8+CD57+ T cells (not recorded which) from PBMCs. The chain has TRBV25-1 and TRBJ1-4, with 11 bases matching TRBD1. The CDR3 DNA reads as TGTGCCAGCAGCCAACTCGGACAGGGGGCGCGCGGTGAAAAACTGTTTTTT. This codes for CASSQLGQGARGEKLFF.